Listed below are T cell receptor beta chains from one sample, sequenced in a study of blood T cell repertoires in COVID-19. Repertoires were generated with immunoSEQ multiplex PCR, while TCRdb's copy carries only in-frame clones and drops some. The sample lists more than 300,000 clones, around 87% occurring once. Sequencing was performed on peripheral blood. The receptor source for this set is a woman aged 45 to 65 with COVID-19, enrolled during active disease. The CDR3 runs from the conserved cysteine through the conserved F or W. D genes are given only for firm matches. The listing skips clone size in some rows; elsewhere it reads once, few, many or a size class.

-	TRBV5-1	-	TRBJ1-5	TGCGCCAGCAGCCCCCTCGGACAGATCAATCAGCCCCAGCATTTT	CASSPLGQINQPQHF
TRBD2	TRBV5-4	-	TRBJ2-3	TGTGCCAGCAGCTTGGGCCTAGCGGGAGTGACAGATACGCAGTATTTT	CASSLGLAGVTDTQYF
-	TRBV13	-	TRBJ2-7	TGTGCCAGCAGCCTCCGGGATAGGGATTACGAGCAGTACTTC	CASSLRDRDYEQYF
-	TRBV27	-	TRBJ2-7	TGTGCCAGCAGTTTATGGTCTAGCGCCTCCTACGAGCAGTACTTC	CASSLWSSASYEQYF
TRBD2	TRBV18	-	TRBJ2-1	TGTGCCAGCTCACGCTACGGACTAGCGGGGGAGAGCTCCTACAATGAGCAGTTCTTC	CASSRYGLAGESSYNEQFF
TRBD2	TRBV27	-	TRBJ2-1	TGTGCCAGCAGTTCGATTAGAGTAGCGGGGGCCTACAATGAGCAGTTCTTC	CASSSIRVAGAYNEQFF
-	TRBV5-1	-	TRBJ2-5	TGCGCCAGCGGCTTGGCCAACTCAGGGGAGACCCAGTACTTC	CASGLANSGETQYF
-	TRBV30	-	TRBJ1-6	TGTGCCTGGTCGTCACCGGGACAAAATTCACCCCTCCACTTT	CAWSSPGQNSPLHF
TRBD2	TRBV7-9	-	TRBJ2-1	TGTGCCAGCAGCCCTATAGCGGGAGGGCCTGTTGATGAGCAGTTCTTC	CASSPIAGGPVDEQFF
-	TRBV19	-	TRBJ2-5	TGTGCCAGTAGTATACAGGGTCGGGAGACCCAGTACTTC	CASSIQGRETQYF
TRBD1	TRBV24-1	-	TRBJ2-4	TGTGCCACCAGTCCGGGACAGGGAATCAAAAACATTCAGTACTTC	CATSPGQGIKNIQYF
TRBD2	TRBV15	-	TRBJ2-3	TGTGCCACCAGCAGAGTCTATAGGACTAGCGGGAGTACCCGGCCACAAGATACGCAGTATTTT	CATSRVYRTSGSTRPQDTQYF
-	TRBV19	few	TRBJ2-2	TGTGCCAGTAGTATAGAAGTCCGAGTAACCGGGGAGCTGTTTTTT	CASSIEVRVTGELFF
TRBD1	TRBV29-1	-	TRBJ2-3	TGCAGCGTTGAAAGCTGGGACAGCCGAGATACGCAGTATTTT	CSVESWDSRDTQYF
TRBD1	TRBV2	-	TRBJ1-5	TGTGCCAGCAGAGGACAGGGGGGTAGCAATCAGCCCCAGCATTTT	CASRGQGGSNQPQHF
TRBD1	TRBV2	-	TRBJ2-7	TGTGCCAGCAGTGATGGCCTAGGACAGGGGGCGAGGGACGAGCAGTACTTC	CASSDGLGQGARDEQYF
TRBD1	TRBV5-4	few	TRBJ1-2	TGTGCCAGCAGCTTGACAGGACAGGGGAACTATGGCTACACCTTC	CASSLTGQGNYGYTF
-	TRBV3-1/TRBV3-2	-	TRBJ1-3	TGTGCCAGCAGCCGCCTCGACAGCTACTCTGGAAACACCATATATTTT	CASSRLDSYSGNTIYF
-	TRBV4-2	-	TRBJ2-1	TGTGCCAGCAGCGGTGACCGGGACTCCAACAATGAGCAGTTCTTC	CASSGDRDSNNEQFF
-	TRBV5-8	-	TRBJ2-1	TGTGCCAGCAGCTTGCGAGGCACCTGGAGCTCCTACAATGAGCAGTTCTTC	CASSLRGTWSSYNEQFF
-	TRBV11-2	few	TRBJ2-3	TGTGCCAGCAGCCACACAGATACGCAGTATTTT	CASSHTDTQYF
TRBD1	TRBV4-1	-	TRBJ1-6	TGCGCCAGCAGCCTCCTGGACAGGGGGCCTAATTCACCCCTCCACTTT	CASSLLDRGPNSPLHF
TRBD2	TRBV4-2	once	TRBJ2-5	TGTGCCAGCAGCCATCTCGGGACTAGCCTGCTTGACCAAGAGACCCAGTACTTC	CASSHLGTSLLDQETQYF
-	TRBV7-9	-	TRBJ1-4	TGTGCCAGCAGTTACGGACACTCCAATGAAAAACTGTTTTTT	CASSYGHSNEKLFF
TRBD2	TRBV5-4	-	TRBJ2-1	TGTGCCAGCACCCTAGCGGGAGGGCCCAATAATCAGCAGTTCTTC	CASTLAGGPNNQQFF
TRBD2	TRBV24-1	-	TRBJ2-3	TGTGCCACCAGTGATCCGCCCCTAGCGGGAGTTCGCACAGATACGCAGTATTTT	CATSDPPLAGVRTDTQYF
TRBD2	TRBV7-6	-	TRBJ2-7	TGTGCCAGCAGCGATAGCGGGAGGGCCCGTGGGGTCTACGAGCAGTACTTC	CASSDSGRARGVYEQYF
TRBD2	TRBV24-1	-	TRBJ2-1	TGTGCCACCGCGAGCGGGAGGGGACTAGCGCAGAATGAGCAGTTCTTC	CATASGRGLAQNEQFF
TRBD1	TRBV7-2	few	TRBJ1-1	TGTGCCAGCAGCCCGACAGGGGGAACTAACACTGAAGCTTTCTTT	CASSPTGGTNTEAFF
-	TRBV10-1	-	TRBJ2-1	TGCGCCAGCAGTGAGGAGGGATCAATCAATGAGCAGTTCTTC	CASSEEGSINEQFF
-	TRBV6-6	-	TRBJ1-1	TGTGCCGTTAATCAGCAGCGGATGAACTCGAACACTGAAGCTTTCTTT	CAVNQQRMNSNTEAFF